Described below is a single T cell receptor (beta chain) sequence and its context. The antigen remains undetermined. V lost 4 bases and J 3 bases, leaving 13 bases between the germline ends. Germline values: CDR1 DFQATT, CDR2 SNEGSKA (reference sequence). The CDR3 contains 13 residues. The data derive from a study of regulatory T cells in long-lasting Graves disease. General study results and limits: New patients shared fewer than 1,000 public clonotypes, and persistent patients shared more, with 2,741.

Described time point: persistent/refractory GD, antithyroid drugs over 5 years with positive TRAb. The TCR library was made from RNA extracted from PBMCs. Through Arm-PCR of CDR3 regions and iRepertoire HTBI primers, TCR beta libraries were built. TCRdb re-derived calls from the multiplex PCR reads in MiXCR, one entry per CDR3 protein. The sample records a few hundred thousand distinct CDR3 sequences, about a quarter being singletons. The receptor was isolated from a female donor with Graves disease. The chain is built from TRBV20-1 and TRBJ2-7; perhaps TRBD1 as D (6 bases). The sequencing used peripheral blood mononuclear cells (PBMCs), collected when the disease was refractory, from a patient treated with antithyroid drugs. CDR3 sequence reads: CSANLDRNYEQYF. The CDR3 DNA reads as TGCAGTGCTAATCTGGACAGAAACTACGAGCAGTACTTC.